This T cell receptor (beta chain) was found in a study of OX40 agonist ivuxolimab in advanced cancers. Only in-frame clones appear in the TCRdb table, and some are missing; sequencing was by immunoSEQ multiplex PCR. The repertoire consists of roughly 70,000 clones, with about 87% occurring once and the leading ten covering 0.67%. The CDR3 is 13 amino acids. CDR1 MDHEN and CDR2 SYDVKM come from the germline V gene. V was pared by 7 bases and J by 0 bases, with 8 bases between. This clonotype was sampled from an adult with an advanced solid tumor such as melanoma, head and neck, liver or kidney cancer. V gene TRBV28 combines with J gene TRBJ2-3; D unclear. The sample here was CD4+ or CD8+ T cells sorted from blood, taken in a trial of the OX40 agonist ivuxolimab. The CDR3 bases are TGTGCCAGCAAAGTCCCTAGCACAGATACGCAGTATTTT. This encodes CASKVPSTDTQYF.